This T cell receptor beta chain was profiled in a study of T cells expressing NK-cell markers. One entry per CDR3 protein, without DNA, is what TCRdb gives after re-calling the 5' RACE reads. The sample totals around 280,000 distinct CDR3 sequences; its top ten clones hold approximately 0.41%. The sequenced material came from blood T cells: a sorted CD56 or NKG2C T cell subset, CD4+ or CD8+ T cells, or bulk PBMC T cells (not recorded which). This TCR was recovered from a man aged 18 to 30 in good health.

This CDR3 is CASSRKQGIGAEAFF. V is TRBV5-1 and J is TRBJ1-1; TCRdb outputs TRBD1, but without DNA this stays unchecked. This CDR3 has 15 residues. Germline assignment: CDR1 SGHRS and CDR2 YFSETQ.